The present TCR beta chain was sequenced within a study of T cells in Graves' hyperthyroidism and ophthalmopathy. Whole-study findings and limits: Most thyroid clonotypes expanded above 0.001 appeared in blood too. Stable hyperthyroidism was separated from ophthalmopathy by a model based on 13 V-J features.

Clinicians diagnosed patients from clinical symptoms, serum thyroxine and TRAb, thyroid ultrasound and orbital computed tomography. Of note for this clonotype: Its antigen is not known.

The CDR3 regions of TCR beta were amplified from RNA transcripts. Primed by the HTBI set, a first-round RT-PCR was run on the TCR CDR3. TCRdb fed the multiplex PCR reads into MiXCR, producing one record per CDR3 protein. This sample carries about 640,000 distinct CDR3 sequences, 45% of them seen once, and the ten largest clones take more than 7%. CDR1 and CDR2 from the germline V gene are DFQATT and SNEGSKA (reference sequence). V was trimmed by 0 bases and J by 1 base, leaving 6 bases between them. CDR3 length equals 14 residues. The receptor was derived from an adult man with Graves' disease, either hyperthyroidism or ophthalmopathy (not recorded which). The rearrangement uses TRBV20-1 and TRBJ2-2; D ambiguous. Input material: peripheral blood or thyroid tissue (not recorded which). CDR3 region: CSARDGENTGELFF. The CDR3, as DNA: TGCAGTGCTAGAGATGGGGAGAACACCGGGGAGCTGTTTTTT.